Given below is one T cell receptor beta chain in context. Its target is not known. Assay used: immunoSEQ multiplex PCR; TCRdb lists only in-frame clones, some missing. Among over 100,000 clones listed, about 82% were seen once. This entry comes from a study of T cell responses to AZD1222 COVID-19 vaccine. Findings and limits, study-wide: Epitopes outside B.1.351 and B.1.1.7 mutated regions reportedly drew nearly half of spike TCRs. Among AZD1222 vaccinees, only six were seropositive at baseline. No day 14 peak samples; only post-peak repertoires were characterized.

The germline V gene has CDR1 LGHNT and CDR2 FRNRAP. CDR3 length equals 12 residues. Trimming took 6 bases from V and 4 from J, leaving 9 bases between them. The sample in question was peripheral blood, obtained 28 days after the second dose of the MenACWY control vaccine. This receptor was obtained from an adult who received the MenACWY meningococcal vaccine as a control. This chain uses TRBV12-5 with TRBJ1-2; D is perhaps TRBD1 (6 bases). As DNA, the CDR3 is TGTGCTAGTGGGGTGGACAGCTATGGCTACACCTTC. It is translated as CASGVDSYGYTF.